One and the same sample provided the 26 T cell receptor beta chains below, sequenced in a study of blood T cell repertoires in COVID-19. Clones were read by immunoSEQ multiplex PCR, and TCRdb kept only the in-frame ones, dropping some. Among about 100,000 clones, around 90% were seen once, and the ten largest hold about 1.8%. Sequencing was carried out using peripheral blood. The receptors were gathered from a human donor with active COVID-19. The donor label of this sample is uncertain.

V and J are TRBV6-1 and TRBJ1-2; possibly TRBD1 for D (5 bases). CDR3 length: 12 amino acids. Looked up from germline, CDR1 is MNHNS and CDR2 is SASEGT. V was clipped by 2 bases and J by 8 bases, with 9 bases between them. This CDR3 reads CASSESGGGYTF. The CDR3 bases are TGTGCCAGCAGTGAATCGGGGGGAGGCTACACCTTC.

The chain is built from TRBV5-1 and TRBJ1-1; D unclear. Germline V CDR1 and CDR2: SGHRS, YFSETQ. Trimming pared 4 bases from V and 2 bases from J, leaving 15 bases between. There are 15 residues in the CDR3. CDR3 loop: CASSTLRGVNTEAFF. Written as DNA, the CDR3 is TGCGCCAGCAGCACCTTACGGGGAGTCAACACTGAAGCTTTCTTT.

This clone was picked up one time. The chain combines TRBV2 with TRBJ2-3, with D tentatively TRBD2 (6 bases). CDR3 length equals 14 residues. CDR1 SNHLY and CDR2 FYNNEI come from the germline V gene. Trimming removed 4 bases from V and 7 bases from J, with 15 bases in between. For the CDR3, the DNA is TGTGCCAGCAGTGTAGGCGGGGCGTTTCATACGCAGTATTTT. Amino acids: CASSVGGAFHTQYF.

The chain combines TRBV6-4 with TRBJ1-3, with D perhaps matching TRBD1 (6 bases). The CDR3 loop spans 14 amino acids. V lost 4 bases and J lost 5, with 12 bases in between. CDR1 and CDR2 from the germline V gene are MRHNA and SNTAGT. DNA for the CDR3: TGTGCCAGCAGTGGATTGACAGGTCGAAACACCATATATTTT. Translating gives CASSGLTGRNTIYF.

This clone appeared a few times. CDR3 bases: TGTGCCAGCTCAACTGGACCGCCCGAGGGTGGCTACACCTTC. This sequence encodes CASSTGPPEGGYTF. The chain links TRBV18 to TRBJ1-2; D gene ambiguous. Trimming cost V 5 bases and J 7 bases, with 17 bases left between them. CDR1 is KGHSH, CDR2 LQKENI, per germline. The CDR3 sequence is 14 residues long.

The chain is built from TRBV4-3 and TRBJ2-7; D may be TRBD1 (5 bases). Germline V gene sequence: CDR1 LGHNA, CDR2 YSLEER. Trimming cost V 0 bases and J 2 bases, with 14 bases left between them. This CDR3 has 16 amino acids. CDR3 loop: CASSQDSRAGTYEQYF. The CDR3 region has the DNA TGCGCCAGCAGCCAAGATTCTCGGGCAGGGACCTACGAGCAGTACTTC.

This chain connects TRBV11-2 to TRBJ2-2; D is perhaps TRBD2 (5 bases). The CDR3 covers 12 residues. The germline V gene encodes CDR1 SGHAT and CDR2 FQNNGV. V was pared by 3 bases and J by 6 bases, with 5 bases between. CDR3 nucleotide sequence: TGTGCCAGCAGCTTGGGAGCCGGGGAGCTGTTTTTT. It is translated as CASSLGAGELFF.

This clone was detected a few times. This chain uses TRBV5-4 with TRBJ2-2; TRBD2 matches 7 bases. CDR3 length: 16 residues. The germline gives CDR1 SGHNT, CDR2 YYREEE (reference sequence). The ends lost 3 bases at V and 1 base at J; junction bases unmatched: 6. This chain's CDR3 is CASSSEGGKNTGELFF. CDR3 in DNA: TGTGCCAGCAGCTCAGAGGGAGGGAAGAACACCGGGGAGCTGTTTTTT.

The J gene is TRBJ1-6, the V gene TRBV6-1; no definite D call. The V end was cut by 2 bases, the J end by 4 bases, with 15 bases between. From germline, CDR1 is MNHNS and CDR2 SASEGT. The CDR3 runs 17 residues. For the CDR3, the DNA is TGTGCCAGCAGTGAAAACATTATGGGCACATATAATTCACCCCTCCACTTT. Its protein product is CASSENIMGTYNSPLHF.

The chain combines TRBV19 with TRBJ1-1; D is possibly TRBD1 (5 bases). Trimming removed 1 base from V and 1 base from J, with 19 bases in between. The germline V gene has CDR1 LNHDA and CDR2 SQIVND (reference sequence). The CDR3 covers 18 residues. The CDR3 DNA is TGTGCCAGTAGTATAGCTGGCAGACTGGACAAAGGGAACACTGAAGCTTTCTTT. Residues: CASSIAGRLDKGNTEAFF.

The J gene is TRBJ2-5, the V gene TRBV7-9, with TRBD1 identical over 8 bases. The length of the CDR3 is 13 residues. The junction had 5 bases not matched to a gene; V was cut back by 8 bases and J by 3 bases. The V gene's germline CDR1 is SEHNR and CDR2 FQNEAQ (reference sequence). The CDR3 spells CASQLDREETQYF. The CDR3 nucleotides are TGTGCCAGCCAACTGGACAGGGAAGAGACCCAGTACTTC. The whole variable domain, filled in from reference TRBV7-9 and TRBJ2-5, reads DTGVSQNPRHKITKRGQNVTFRCDPISEHNRLYWYRQTLGQGPEFLTYFQNEAQLEKSRLLSDRFSAERPKGSFSTLEIQRTEQGDSAMYLCASQLDREETQYFGPGTRLLVL.

The CDR3 loop is CASSPTGLGWDEQFF. CDR3 DNA sequence: TGCGCCAGCAGCCCCACCGGACTAGGATGGGATGAGCAGTTCTTC. The V gene is TRBV4-3, the J gene TRBJ2-1, with 7 positions matching TRBD2. Germline V gene data show CDR1 as LGHNA and CDR2 as YSLEER. The CDR3 consists of 15 residues. Losses at the gene ends were 4 bases for V and 8 bases for J; bases not matched to a gene: 11.

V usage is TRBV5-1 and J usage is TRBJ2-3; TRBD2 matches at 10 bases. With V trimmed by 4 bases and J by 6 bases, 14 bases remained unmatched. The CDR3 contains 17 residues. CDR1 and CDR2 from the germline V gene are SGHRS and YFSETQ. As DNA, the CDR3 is TGCGCCAGCAGCCGTGGCGGGCTAGCGGGGGACGGGGATACGCAGTATTTT. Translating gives CASSRGGLAGDGDTQYF.

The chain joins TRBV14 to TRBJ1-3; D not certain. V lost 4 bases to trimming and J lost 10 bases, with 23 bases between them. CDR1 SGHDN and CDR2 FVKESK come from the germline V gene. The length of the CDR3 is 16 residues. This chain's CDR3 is CASSPNTGTRRRTIYF. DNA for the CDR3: TGTGCCAGCAGCCCAAATACGGGAACCCGCCGGAGAACCATATATTTT.

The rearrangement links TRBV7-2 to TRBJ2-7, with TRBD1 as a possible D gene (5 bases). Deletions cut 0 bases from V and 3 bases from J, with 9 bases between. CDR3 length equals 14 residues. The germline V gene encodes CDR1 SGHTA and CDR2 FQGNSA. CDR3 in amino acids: CASSLALDNYEQYF. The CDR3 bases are TGTGCCAGCAGCTTAGCTTTGGACAACTACGAGCAGTACTTC.

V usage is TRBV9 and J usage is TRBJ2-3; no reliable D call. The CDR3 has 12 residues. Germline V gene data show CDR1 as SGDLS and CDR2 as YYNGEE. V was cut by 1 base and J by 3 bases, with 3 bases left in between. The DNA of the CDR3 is TGTGCCAGCAGCGTATCGACAGATACGCAGTATTTT. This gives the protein CASSVSTDTQYF.

In DNA form, the CDR3 reads TGTGCCAGCAGCTTAGCCTCCGGGACAGGCCCGCCGGTCGGTGAAAAACTGTTTTTT. This translates into CASSLASGTGPPVGEKLFF. This chain uses TRBV7-6 with TRBJ1-4; 8 bases match TRBD1. V shed 0 bases, J shed 7 bases, and the junction held 16 bases outside the gene matches. The CDR3 has 19 amino acids. CDR1 and CDR2 from the germline V gene are SGHVS and FNYEAQ.

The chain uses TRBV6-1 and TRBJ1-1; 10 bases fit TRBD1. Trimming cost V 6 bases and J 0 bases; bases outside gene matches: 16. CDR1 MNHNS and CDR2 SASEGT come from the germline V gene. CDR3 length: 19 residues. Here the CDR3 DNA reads TGTGCCAGCAGGGAACTCCTAGACAGGGGGCTAGGAATGAACACTGAAGCTTTCTTT. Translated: CASRELLDRGLGMNTEAFF.

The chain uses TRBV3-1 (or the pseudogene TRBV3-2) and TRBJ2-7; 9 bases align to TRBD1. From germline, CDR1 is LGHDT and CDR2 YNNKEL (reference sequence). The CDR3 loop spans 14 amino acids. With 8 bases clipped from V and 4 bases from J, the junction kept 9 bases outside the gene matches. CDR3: CASSPGQGGYEQYF. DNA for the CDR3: TGTGCCAGCTCCCCGGGACAGGGAGGATACGAGCAGTACTTC.

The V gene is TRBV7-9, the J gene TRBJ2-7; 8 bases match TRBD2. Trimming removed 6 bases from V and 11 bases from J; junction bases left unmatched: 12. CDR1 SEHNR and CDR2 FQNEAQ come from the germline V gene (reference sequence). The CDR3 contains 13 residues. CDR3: CASRPGGGTEEYF. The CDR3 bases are TGTGCCAGCAGGCCGGGGGGGGGCACAGAGGAGTACTTC. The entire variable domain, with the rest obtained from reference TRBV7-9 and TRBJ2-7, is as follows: DTGVSQNPRHKITKRGQNVTFRCDPISEHNRLYWYRQTLGQGPEFLTYFQNEAQLEKSRLLSDRFSAERPKGSFSTLEIQRTEQGDSAMYLCASRPGGGTEEYFGPGTRLTVT.

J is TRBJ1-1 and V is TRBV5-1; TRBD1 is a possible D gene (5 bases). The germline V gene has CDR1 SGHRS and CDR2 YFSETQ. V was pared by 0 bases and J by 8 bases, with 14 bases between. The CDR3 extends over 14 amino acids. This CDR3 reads CASSLGPQVTEAFF. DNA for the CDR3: TGCGCCAGCAGCTTGGGCCCACAGGTTACCGAAGCTTTCTTT.

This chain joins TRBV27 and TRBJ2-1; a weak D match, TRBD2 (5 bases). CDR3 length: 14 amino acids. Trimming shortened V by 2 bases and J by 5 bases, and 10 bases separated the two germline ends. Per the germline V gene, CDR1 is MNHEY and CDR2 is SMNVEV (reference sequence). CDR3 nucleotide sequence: TGTGCCAGCAGTTTACTAGCTGCTGACAATGAGCAGTTCTTC. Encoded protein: CASSLLAADNEQFF.

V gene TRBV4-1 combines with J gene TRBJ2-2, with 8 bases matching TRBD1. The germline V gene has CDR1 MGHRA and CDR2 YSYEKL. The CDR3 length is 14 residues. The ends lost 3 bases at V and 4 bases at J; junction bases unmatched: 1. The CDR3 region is CASSQDRVTGELFF. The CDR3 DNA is TGCGCCAGCAGCCAGGACAGGGTCACCGGGGAGCTGTTTTTT.

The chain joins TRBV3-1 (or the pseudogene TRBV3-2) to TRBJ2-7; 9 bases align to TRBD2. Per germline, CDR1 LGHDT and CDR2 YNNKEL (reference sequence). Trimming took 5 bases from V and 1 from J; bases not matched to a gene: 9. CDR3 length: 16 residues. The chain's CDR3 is CASSSAGLAWSYEQYF. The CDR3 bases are TGTGCCAGCAGCTCAGCGGGACTAGCCTGGTCCTACGAGCAGTACTTC.

The chain's CDR3 is CASSQAPGETQYF. The DNA of the CDR3 is TGTGCCAGCAGCCAGGCTCCGGGGGAGACCCAGTACTTC. This chain links TRBV3-1 (or the pseudogene TRBV3-2) with TRBJ2-5, with D tentatively TRBD2 (5 bases). In germline, CDR1 is LGHDT, CDR2 YNNKEL (reference sequence). The CDR3 contains 13 residues. V was pared by 3 bases and J by 5 bases, with 10 bases between.

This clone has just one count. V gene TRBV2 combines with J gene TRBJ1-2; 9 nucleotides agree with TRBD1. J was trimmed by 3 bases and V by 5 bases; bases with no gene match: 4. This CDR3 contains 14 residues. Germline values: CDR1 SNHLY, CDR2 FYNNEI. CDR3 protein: CASSLDRGDYGYTF. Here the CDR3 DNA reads TGTGCCAGCAGTTTGGACAGGGGTGACTATGGCTACACCTTC.